This TCR beta chain was recovered during a study of control samples from healthy donors and cancer patients. Libraries were prepared by immunoSEQ multiplex PCR; TCRdb keeps only in-frame clonotypes and omits some of them. The sample yields 150,000 to 200,000 clones, around 90% seen once. The sequence was collected from a man aged 30 to 45 in good health. Sequenced: blood.

In DNA, the CDR3 is TGCGCCAGCAGCTTGGTAGACAGGGGCGGGATGGCTGAAGCTTTCTTT. Translating it yields CASSLVDRGGMAEAFF. The V gene is TRBV5-1, the J gene TRBJ1-1, with 8 bases aligning to TRBD1. The germline V gene encodes CDR1 SGHRS and CDR2 YFSETQ. The V and J ends lost 0 bases and 6 bases, in that order; junction bases with no gene match: 10. The CDR3 is 16 amino acids.